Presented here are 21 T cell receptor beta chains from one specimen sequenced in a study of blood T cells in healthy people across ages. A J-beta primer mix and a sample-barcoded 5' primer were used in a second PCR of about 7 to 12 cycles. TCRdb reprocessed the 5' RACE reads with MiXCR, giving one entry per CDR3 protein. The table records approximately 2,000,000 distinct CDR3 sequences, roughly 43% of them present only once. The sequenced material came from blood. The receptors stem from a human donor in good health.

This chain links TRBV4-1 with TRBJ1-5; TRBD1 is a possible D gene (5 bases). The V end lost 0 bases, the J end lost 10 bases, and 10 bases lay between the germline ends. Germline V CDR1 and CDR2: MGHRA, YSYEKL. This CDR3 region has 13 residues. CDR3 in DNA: TGCGCCAGCAGCCAAGATCCGAGGGGACCCCAGCATTTT. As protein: CASSQDPRGPQHF.

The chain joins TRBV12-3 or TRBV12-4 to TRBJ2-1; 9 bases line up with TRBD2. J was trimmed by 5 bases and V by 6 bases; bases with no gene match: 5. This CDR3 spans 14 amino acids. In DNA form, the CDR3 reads TGTGCCAGCAGGCGACTAGCGGTGAACAATGAGCAGTTCTTC. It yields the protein CASRRLAVNNEQFF.

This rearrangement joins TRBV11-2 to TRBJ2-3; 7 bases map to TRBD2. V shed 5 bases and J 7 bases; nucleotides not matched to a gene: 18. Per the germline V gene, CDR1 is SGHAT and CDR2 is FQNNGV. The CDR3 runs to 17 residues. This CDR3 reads CASSLGPGSAGDNTQYF. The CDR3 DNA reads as TGTGCCAGCAGCCTGGGTCCTGGTTCGGCGGGGGATAATACGCAGTATTTT.

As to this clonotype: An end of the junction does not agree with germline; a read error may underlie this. The CDR3 sequence is CAISESGPGELFF. The CDR3 bases are TGCGCCATCAGTGAGTCTGGACCCGGGGAGCTGTTTTTT. The J gene is TRBJ2-2, the V gene TRBV10-3, with unresolved D. The CDR3 consists of 13 residues. Germline-derived CDR1 and CDR2 are ENHRY and SYGVKD.

In nucleotides, the CDR3 is TGTGCCATGCGCGGGACAGGGGGCGACGAGCAGTACTTC. Translating it yields CAMRGTGGDEQYF. The V call is TRBV10-3, the J call TRBJ2-7, with 12 bases matching TRBD1. The germline V gene encodes CDR1 ENHRY and CDR2 SYGVKD. V shed 9 bases and J 5 bases; nucleotides not matched to a gene: 5. This CDR3 has 13 amino acids.

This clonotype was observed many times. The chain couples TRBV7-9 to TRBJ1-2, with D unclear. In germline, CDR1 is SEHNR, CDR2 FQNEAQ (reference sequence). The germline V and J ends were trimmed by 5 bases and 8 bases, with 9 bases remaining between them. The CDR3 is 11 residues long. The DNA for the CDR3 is TGTGCCAGCAGCCGTGCGGGGGGCTACACCTTC. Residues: CASSRAGGYTF.

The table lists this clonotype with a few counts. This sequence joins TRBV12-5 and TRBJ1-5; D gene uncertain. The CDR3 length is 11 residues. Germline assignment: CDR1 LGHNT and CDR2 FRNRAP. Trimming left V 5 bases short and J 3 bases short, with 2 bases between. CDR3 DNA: TGTGCTAGTGGTAACAATCAGCCCCAGCATTTT. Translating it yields CASGNNQPQHF.

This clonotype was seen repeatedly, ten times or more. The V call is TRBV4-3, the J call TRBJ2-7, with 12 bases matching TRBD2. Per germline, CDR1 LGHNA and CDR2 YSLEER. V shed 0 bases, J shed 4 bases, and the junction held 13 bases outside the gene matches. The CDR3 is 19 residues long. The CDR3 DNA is TGCGCCAGCAGCCAAGATCCACTAGCGGGGGGCCGTCGTATGTACGAGCAGTACTTC. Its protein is CASSQDPLAGGRRMYEQYF.

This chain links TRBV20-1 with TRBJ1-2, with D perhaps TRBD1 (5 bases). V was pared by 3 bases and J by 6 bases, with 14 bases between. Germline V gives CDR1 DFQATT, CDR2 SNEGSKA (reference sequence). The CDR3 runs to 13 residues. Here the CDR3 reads CSASGREGHGYTF. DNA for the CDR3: TGCAGTGCTAGTGGTCGGGAGGGGCATGGCTACACCTTC.

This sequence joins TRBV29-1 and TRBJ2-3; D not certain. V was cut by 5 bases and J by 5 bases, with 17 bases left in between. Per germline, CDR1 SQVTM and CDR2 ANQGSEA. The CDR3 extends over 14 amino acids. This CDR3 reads CSVTGQTSGDTQYF. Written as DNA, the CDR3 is TGCAGCGTTACGGGTCAGACTTCCGGAGATACGCAGTATTTT.

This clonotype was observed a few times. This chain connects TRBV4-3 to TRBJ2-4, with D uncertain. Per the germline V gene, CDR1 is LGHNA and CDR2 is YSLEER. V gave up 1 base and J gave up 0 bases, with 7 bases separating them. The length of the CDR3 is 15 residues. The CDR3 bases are TGCGCCAGCAGCCAAGTTTTTCTAGCCAAAAACATTCAGTACTTC. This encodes CASSQVFLAKNIQYF.

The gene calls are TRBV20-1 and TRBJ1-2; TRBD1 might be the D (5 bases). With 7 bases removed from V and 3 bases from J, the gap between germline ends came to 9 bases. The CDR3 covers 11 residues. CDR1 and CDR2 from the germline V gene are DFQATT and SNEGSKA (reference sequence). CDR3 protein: CSDNRHYGYTF. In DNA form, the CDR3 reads TGCAGTGATAACAGGCACTATGGCTACACCTTC.

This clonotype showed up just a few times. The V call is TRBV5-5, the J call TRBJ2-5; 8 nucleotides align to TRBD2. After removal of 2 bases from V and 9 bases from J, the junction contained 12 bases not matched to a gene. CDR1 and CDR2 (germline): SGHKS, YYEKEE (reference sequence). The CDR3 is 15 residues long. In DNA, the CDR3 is TGTGCCAGCAGCTTTAGCGGGGCCTTAATGGAAGCCCAGTACTTC. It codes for CASSFSGALMEAQYF.

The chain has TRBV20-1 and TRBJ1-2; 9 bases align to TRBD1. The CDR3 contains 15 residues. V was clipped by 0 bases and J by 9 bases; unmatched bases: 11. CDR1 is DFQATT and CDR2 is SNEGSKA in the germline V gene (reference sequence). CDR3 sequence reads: CSARDLVGTGSRYTF. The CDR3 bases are TGCAGTGCTAGAGATTTAGTCGGGACAGGGAGCCGCTACACCTTC.

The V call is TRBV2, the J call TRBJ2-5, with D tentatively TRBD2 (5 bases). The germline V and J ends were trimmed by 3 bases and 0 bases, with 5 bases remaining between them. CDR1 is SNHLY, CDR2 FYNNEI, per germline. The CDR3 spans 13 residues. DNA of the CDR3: TGTGCCAGCAGTGATAGCGACCAAGAGACCCAGTACTTC. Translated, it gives CASSDSDQETQYF.

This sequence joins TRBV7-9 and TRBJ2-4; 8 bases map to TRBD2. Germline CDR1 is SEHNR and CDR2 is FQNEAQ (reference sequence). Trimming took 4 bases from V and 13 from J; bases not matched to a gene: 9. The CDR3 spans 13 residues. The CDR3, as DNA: TGTGCCAGCAGCTCGGGACTAGACAATGAGCAGTACTTC. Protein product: CASSSGLDNEQYF. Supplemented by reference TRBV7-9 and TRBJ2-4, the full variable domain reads DTGVSQNPRHKITKRGQNVTFRCDPISEHNRLYWYRQTLGQGPEFLTYFQNEAQLEKSRLLSDRFSAERPKGSFSTLEIQRTEQGDSAMYLCASSSGLDNEQYFGAGTRLSVL.

The CDR3 region is CSARAGTDGGSVGGTF. CDR3 nucleotide sequence: TGCAGTGCTAGGGCCGGGACAGACGGGGGGTCTGTCGGGGGCACCTTC. This chain links TRBV20-1 with TRBJ1-2, with 7 bases that match TRBD1. The CDR3 is 16 residues long. Germline loops: CDR1 DFQATT, CDR2 SNEGSKA (reference sequence). V lost 3 bases and J lost 13; bases outside the gene matches: 23.

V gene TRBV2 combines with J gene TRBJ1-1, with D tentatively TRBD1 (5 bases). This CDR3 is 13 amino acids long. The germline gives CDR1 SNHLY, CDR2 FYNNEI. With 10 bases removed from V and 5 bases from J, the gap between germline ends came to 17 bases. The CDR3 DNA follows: TGTGCCACCAATCCGGGCTCAGGGACTGAAGCTTTCTTT. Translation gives CATNPGSGTEAFF.

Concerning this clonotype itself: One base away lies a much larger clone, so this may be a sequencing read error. The CDR3 is CASSEENEQYF. In DNA form, the CDR3 reads TGTGCCAGCAGTGAAGAAAACGAGCAGTACTTC. The rearrangement links TRBV2 to TRBJ2-5; D remains unclear. The end of the DNA is better explained by TRBJ2-7, so the J call may be wrong. Germline CDR1 reads SNHLY; CDR2 reads FYNNEI. The CDR3 is 11 amino acids.

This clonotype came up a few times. The DNA of the CDR3 is TGTGCCAGCAGCCAAGATGGACTAGCGGCTACGAACATTCAGTACTTC. Translation gives CASSQDGLAATNIQYF. This chain joins TRBV4-2 and TRBJ2-4, with 10 bases lining up with TRBD2. Germline loops: CDR1 LGHNA, CDR2 YNFKEQ. The CDR3 is 16 residues long. Germline trimming cut 0 bases from V and 7 bases from J; bases unmatched to any gene: 6.

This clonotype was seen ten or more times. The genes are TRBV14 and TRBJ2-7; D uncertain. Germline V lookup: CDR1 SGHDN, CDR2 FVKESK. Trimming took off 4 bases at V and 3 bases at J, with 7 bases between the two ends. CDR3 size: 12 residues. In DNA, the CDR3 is TGTGCCAGCAGCCCGGCGATCTACGAGCAGTACTTC. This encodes CASSPAIYEQYF.